This T cell receptor beta chain is from a study of T cell repertoires in cytomegalovirus infection. Study in general: The study used recently identified HLA-C-restricted and well-studied HLA-B-restricted CMV epitopes.

CDR3 size: 15 residues. Trimming cost V 0 bases and J 5 bases, with 11 bases left between them. Study results and limitations: Within the response measured ex vivo, HLA-C-restricted CMV-specific TCR beta clonotypes were dominant.

TCRdb analysed the reads with MiXCR anew, one entry per CDR3 protein. The sample includes some 310,000 distinct CDR3 sequences, roughly 25% seen only once; the top ten take about 14%. This clonotype appeared a few times. No antigen is known for it. The chain recombines TRBV23-1 with TRBJ2-4; D remains unclear. TRBV23-1 is an ORF for which the function is uncertain. This sequence was found in a human donor in good health (CMV status not recorded). Some clones in this sample may be carry-over from other donors' samples. Sequencing was performed on cultured PBMCs, taken from culture after CMV antigen stimulation. As DNA, the CDR3 is TGCGCCAGCAGTCAATCATCCCGGAGACAAAACATTCAGTACTTC. Protein sequence: CASSQSSRRQNIQYF.